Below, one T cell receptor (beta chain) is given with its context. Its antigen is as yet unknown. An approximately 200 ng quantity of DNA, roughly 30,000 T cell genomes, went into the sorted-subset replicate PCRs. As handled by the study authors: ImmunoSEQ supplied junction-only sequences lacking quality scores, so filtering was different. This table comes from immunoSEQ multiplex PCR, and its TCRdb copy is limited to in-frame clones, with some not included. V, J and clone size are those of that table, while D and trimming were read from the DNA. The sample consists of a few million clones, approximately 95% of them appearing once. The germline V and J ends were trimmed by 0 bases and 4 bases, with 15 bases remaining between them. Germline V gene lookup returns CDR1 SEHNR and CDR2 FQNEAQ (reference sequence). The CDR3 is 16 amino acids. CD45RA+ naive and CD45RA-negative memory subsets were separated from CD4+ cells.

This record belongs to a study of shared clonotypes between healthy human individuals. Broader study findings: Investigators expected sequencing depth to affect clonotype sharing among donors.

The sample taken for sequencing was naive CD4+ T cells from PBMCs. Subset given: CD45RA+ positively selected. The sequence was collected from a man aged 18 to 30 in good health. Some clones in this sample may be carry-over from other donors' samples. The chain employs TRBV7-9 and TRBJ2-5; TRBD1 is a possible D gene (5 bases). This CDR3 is CASSLAAASGLETQYF. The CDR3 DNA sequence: TGTGCCAGCAGCTTAGCTGCGGCTTCAGGGTTAGAGACCCAGTACTTC. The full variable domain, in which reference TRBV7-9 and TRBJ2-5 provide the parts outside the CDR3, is DTGVSQNPRHKITKRGQNVTFRCDPISEHNRLYWYRQTLGQGPEFLTYFQNEAQLEKSRLLSDRFSAERPKGSFSTLEIQRTEQGDSAMYLCASSLAAASGLETQYFGPGTRLLVL.